This T cell receptor (beta chain) was captured in a study of glioma-infiltrating T cells. Using RNA template, CDR3s of TCR alpha and beta were amplified with iRepertoire arm-PCR. Via MiXCR, TCRdb re-called the multiplex PCR reads, giving one row per CDR3 protein. The sample has some 190,000 distinct CDR3 sequences, more than 30% seen once. After removal of 2 bases from V and 3 bases from J, the junction contained 10 bases not matched to a gene. The CDR3 length is 17 residues. Germline V CDR1 and CDR2: MNHNY, SVGAGI (reference sequence). The receptor comes from a human donor with low-grade glioma or glioblastoma, undergoing nonglioma brain surgery, or in good health (not recorded which). The sample comprised glioma tissue, nonneoplastic brain tissue, or PBMCs (not recorded which). The chain has TRBV6-6 and TRBJ1-1; 9 positions match TRBD1. The CDR3 loop is CASSYRPDRGSDTEAFF. CDR3 sequence (DNA): TGTGCCAGCAGTTACCGCCCGGACAGGGGTTCGGACACTGAAGCTTTCTTT.